Presented here are 23 T cell receptor beta chains from one specimen sequenced in a study of T cell responses to AZD1222 COVID-19 vaccine. Here immunoSEQ multiplex PCR was the method, and the copy in TCRdb shows in-frame clones only, minus some. Of tens of thousands of clones in the sample, more than 65% were seen once. Sequencing used peripheral blood, obtained on day 0 of MenACWY control vaccination. The origin of the receptors is an adult in good health.

The V call is TRBV27, the J call TRBJ2-1; TRBD2 matches 11 bases. The V gene end was trimmed by 3 bases and the J gene end by 8 bases; junction bases not matched to a gene: 3. CDR1 is MNHEY and CDR2 is SMNVEV in the germline V gene (reference sequence). This CDR3 comprises 14 residues. CDR3 nucleotide sequence: TGTGCCAGCAGTTTGGGGACTAGCGGTGATGAGCAGTTCTTC. Amino acids: CASSLGTSGDEQFF.

This clone has a handful of counts. The chain recombines TRBV7-9 with TRBJ2-7, with D possibly being TRBD1 (6 bases). V lost 5 bases, J lost 5 bases, and 22 bases lay in between. The CDR3 runs 16 residues. Germline V gene lookup returns CDR1 SEHNR and CDR2 FQNEAQ (reference sequence). This chain's CDR3 is CASSPRPTTGIDEQYV. In nucleotides, the CDR3 is TGTGCCAGCAGCCCCCGCCCCACAACAGGGATCGACGAGCAGTACGTC.

V is TRBV14 and J is TRBJ1-1, with no clear D. The CDR3 extends over 14 amino acids. Trimming took off 3 bases at V and 1 base at J, with 9 bases between the two ends. Germline assignment: CDR1 SGHDN and CDR2 FVKESK. The CDR3 sequence is CASSQSWGNTEAFF. The CDR3 coding sequence is TGTGCCAGCAGCCAGTCATGGGGGAACACTGAAGCTTTCTTT.

This clone was recorded once. This chain links TRBV18 with TRBJ1-1; D uncertain. The CDR3 contains 15 residues. CDR1 is KGHSH, CDR2 LQKENI, per germline. Trimming shortened V by 10 bases and J by 0 bases, and 18 bases separated the two germline ends. For the CDR3, the DNA is TGTGCCACTTCACGGACCGGGGAGATGAACACTGAAGCTTTCTTT. It is translated as CATSRTGEMNTEAFF.

V and J are TRBV2 and TRBJ2-3, with 11 bases matching TRBD2. The CDR3 is 15 amino acids. Germline-derived CDR1 and CDR2 are SNHLY and FYNNEI. The junction had 5 bases not matched to a gene; V was cut back by 7 bases and J by 2 bases. The CDR3 nucleotides are TGTGCCAGCACGCGACTAGCGGGGACCACAGATACGCAGTATTTT. It translates to CASTRLAGTTDTQYF.

The V and J genes are TRBV19 and TRBJ2-1; maybe TRBD2 (6 bases). The germline V gene has CDR1 LNHDA and CDR2 SQIVND (reference sequence). The CDR3 runs 15 residues. The V end was cut by 0 bases, the J end by 7 bases, with 13 bases between. The CDR3 loop is CASSIDPSRGNEQFF. CDR3 bases: TGTGCCAGTAGTATAGATCCCTCGCGGGGTAATGAGCAGTTCTTC.

The gene calls are TRBV15 and TRBJ2-1; TRBD1 agrees at 7 bases. The V and J ends lost 4 bases and 5 bases, in that order; junction bases with no gene match: 2. This CDR3 region has 13 residues. Germline lookup yields CDR1 LNHNV and CDR2 YYDKDF (reference sequence). The CDR3 DNA reads TGTGCCACCAGCACGGGACAGAACAATGAGCAGTTCTTC. This gives the protein CATSTGQNNEQFF.

The chain joins TRBV10-1 to TRBJ1-2; D remains ambiguous. In germline, CDR1 is WNHNN, CDR2 SYGVQD (reference sequence). The CDR3 length is 13 residues. The V end lost 1 base, the J end lost 2 bases, and 5 bases lay between the germline ends. The CDR3 sequence: CASSEYRNYGYTF. CDR3 coding DNA: TGCGCCAGCAGTGAGTACAGAAACTATGGCTACACCTTC.

The chain joins TRBV2 to TRBJ1-5; 7 bases map to TRBD1. The CDR3 is made up of 13 amino acids. CDR1 is SNHLY and CDR2 is FYNNEI in the germline V gene. The V and J ends lost 6 bases and 6 bases, in that order; junction bases with no gene match: 5. This CDR3 reads CASRAGGRQPQHF. The CDR3 DNA follows: TGTGCCAGCAGGGCAGGGGGTCGTCAGCCCCAGCATTTT. The full variable domain, in which reference TRBV2 and TRBJ1-5 provide the parts outside the CDR3, is EPEVTQTPSHQVTQMGQEVILRCVPISNHLYFYWYRQILGQKVEFLVSFYNNEISEKSEIFDDQFSVERPDGSNFTLKIRSTKLEDSAMYFCASRAGGRQPQHFGDGTRLSIL.

The chain recombines TRBV19 with TRBJ1-2; D gene uncertain. Per germline, CDR1 LNHDA and CDR2 SQIVND (reference sequence). The CDR3 length is 14 residues. The V and J ends lost 6 bases and 0 bases respectively, with 11 bases between them. DNA for the CDR3: TGTGCCAGTAGAGGAAACAGACCTAACTATGGCTACACCTTC. Protein sequence: CASRGNRPNYGYTF.

About this clone: The junction and the germline gene differ at one end; a read error may be behind it. The chain joins TRBV9 to TRBJ2-1, with D maybe TRBD2 (6 bases). Germline V gene data show CDR1 as SGDLS and CDR2 as YYNGEE. The CDR3 totals 13 residues. DNA of the CDR3: TGTGCCAGCAGTGTAGGGACTTTCGATGAGCAGTTCTTC. It yields the protein CASSVGTFDEQFF.

V gene TRBV7-2 combines with J gene TRBJ2-1; D uncertain. The germline gives CDR1 SGHTA, CDR2 FQGNSA. The ends were cut back, 7 bases at V and 7 bases at J, with 17 bases in the middle. The CDR3 contains 14 residues. The CDR3 DNA reads TGTGCCAGCACCCTGACCAAAAGTGGGAATGAGCAGTTCTTC. Its translation: CASTLTKSGNEQFF.

This chain joins TRBV2 and TRBJ1-1, with unresolved D. Germline CDR1 and CDR2: SNHLY and FYNNEI. With 2 bases removed from V and 0 bases from J, the gap between germline ends came to 10 bases. CDR3 length: 15 residues. The CDR3 spells CASSETEHLNTEAFF. The CDR3 nucleotides read TGTGCCAGCAGTGAAACCGAACACCTGAACACTGAAGCTTTCTTT.

The rearrangement links TRBV28 to TRBJ1-2; no firm D call. Germline V gives CDR1 MDHEN, CDR2 SYDVKM. V lost 3 bases and J lost 7, with 15 bases in between. The CDR3 sequence is 14 residues long. The CDR3 loop reads CASSFVGREVGYTF. The DNA for the CDR3 is TGTGCCAGCAGTTTTGTCGGCCGCGAAGTTGGCTACACCTTC.

This chain uses TRBV7-2 with TRBJ2-1; D is unresolved. V lost 5 bases to trimming and J lost 6 bases, with 14 bases between them. The CDR3 covers 14 residues. Germline lookup yields CDR1 SGHTA and CDR2 FQGNSA. CDR3 nucleotides: TGTGCCAGCAGCCTCCCCAGGCGAGGCAATGAGCAGTTCTTC. Amino acids: CASSLPRRGNEQFF.

The chain has TRBV5-1 and TRBJ1-1; 7 bases line up with TRBD1. The CDR3 consists of 14 residues. CDR1 is SGHRS, CDR2 YFSETQ, per germline. The V and J ends lost 4 bases and 3 bases, in that order; junction bases with no gene match: 6. The CDR3 region is CASSRQGEDTEAFF. The CDR3 DNA sequence: TGCGCCAGCAGCAGACAGGGAGAGGACACTGAAGCTTTCTTT.

The CDR3 loop is CASSDPPNSMGYTF. The CDR3 bases are TGTGCCAGCTCAGACCCCCCCAATTCTATGGGCTACACCTTC. V and J are TRBV18 and TRBJ1-2; no clear D gene. Germline loops: CDR1 KGHSH, CDR2 LQKENI. V was cut by 5 bases and J by 8 bases, with 18 bases left in between. This CDR3 spans 14 amino acids.

The V call is TRBV7-8, the J call TRBJ1-6, with 9 bases that match TRBD1. The V and J ends lost 3 bases and 10 bases, in that order; junction bases with no gene match: 7. This CDR3 comprises 15 residues. Germline assignment: CDR1 SGHVS and CDR2 FQNEAQ. The CDR3 nucleotides are TGTGCCAGCAGCTTGTCCGGGACAGGGCAATCACCCCTCCACTTT. Its protein product is CASSLSGTGQSPLHF.

This chain joins TRBV9 and TRBJ1-2; D remains ambiguous. The CDR3 spans 13 residues. The germline CDR1 and CDR2 sequences are SGDLS and YYNGEE. Trimming removed 4 bases at V and 5 bases at J, with 12 bases between. CDR3 sequence reads: CASSNPGLYGYTF. The CDR3 nucleotides are TGTGCCAGCAGCAACCCGGGATTATATGGCTACACCTTC.

The chain employs TRBV12-5 and TRBJ1-5, with TRBD1 as a possible D gene (5 bases). This CDR3 is built from 17 residues. The V gene's germline CDR1 is LGHNT and CDR2 FRNRAP. The V end lost 1 base, the J end lost 1 base, and 14 bases lay between the germline ends. The CDR3 DNA sequence: TGTGCTAGTGGTTTGGCCGCTCTGGGGGGGAGCAATCAGCCCCAGCATTTT. Amino acid sequence: CASGLAALGGSNQPQHF.

The chain employs TRBV12-3 or TRBV12-4 and TRBJ2-3; no clear D. The CDR3 is 13 residues long. With 2 bases removed from V and 5 bases from J, the gap between germline ends came to 8 bases. The CDR3 DNA sequence: TGTGCCAGCAGTTTACATGGGCGAGATACGCAGTATTTT. The encoded protein is CASSLHGRDTQYF.

This clone has just a few counts. The J gene is TRBJ1-2, the V gene TRBV15, with 7 bases matching TRBD1. Trimming took 2 bases from V and 2 from J; bases not matched to a gene: 2. CDR3 length: 14 amino acids. In germline, CDR1 is LNHNV, CDR2 YYDKDF (reference sequence). The CDR3 DNA reads TGTGCCACCAGCAGACAGGGACAGAACTATGGCTACACCTTC. It yields the protein CATSRQGQNYGYTF.

The V and J genes are TRBV19 and TRBJ1-6, with 8 bases lining up with TRBD1. This CDR3 is 14 amino acids long. V lost 8 bases and J lost 7; bases outside the gene matches: 7. The germline gives CDR1 LNHDA, CDR2 SQIVND (reference sequence). The CDR3: CASGHRGKNSPLHF. The CDR3 DNA is TGTGCCAGTGGCCACAGGGGGAAGAATTCACCCCTCCACTTT.